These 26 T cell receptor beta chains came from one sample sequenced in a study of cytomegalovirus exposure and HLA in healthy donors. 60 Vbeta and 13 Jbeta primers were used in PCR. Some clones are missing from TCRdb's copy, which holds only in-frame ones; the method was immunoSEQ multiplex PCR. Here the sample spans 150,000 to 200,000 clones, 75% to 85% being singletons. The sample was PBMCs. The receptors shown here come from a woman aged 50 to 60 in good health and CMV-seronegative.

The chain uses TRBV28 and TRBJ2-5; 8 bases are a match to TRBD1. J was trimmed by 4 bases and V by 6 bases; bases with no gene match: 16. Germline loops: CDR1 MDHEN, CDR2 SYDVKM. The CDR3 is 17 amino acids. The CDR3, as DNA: TGTGCCAGCAGCCCCTCGCTTGGGACAGGACTCCGAGAGACCCAGTACTTC. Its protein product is CASSPSLGTGLRETQYF.

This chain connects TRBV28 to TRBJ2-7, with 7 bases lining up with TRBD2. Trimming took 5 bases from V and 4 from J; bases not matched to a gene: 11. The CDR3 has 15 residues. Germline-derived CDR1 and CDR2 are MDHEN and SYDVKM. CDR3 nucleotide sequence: TGTGCCAGCAGTACACCTAGCGGTCCATTTTACGAGCAGTACTTC. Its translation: CASSTPSGPFYEQYF.

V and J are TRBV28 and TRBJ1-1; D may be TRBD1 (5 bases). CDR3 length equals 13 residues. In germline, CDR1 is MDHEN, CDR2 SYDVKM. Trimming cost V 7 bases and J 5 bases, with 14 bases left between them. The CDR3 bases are TGTGCCAGCACGAGGGGCGGGGGAACTGAAGCTTTCTTT. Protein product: CASTRGGGTEAFF. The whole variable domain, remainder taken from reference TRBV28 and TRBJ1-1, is DVKVTQSSRYLVKRTGEKVFLECVQDMDHENMFWYRQDPGLGLRLIYFSYDVKMKEKGDIPEGYSVSREKKERFSLILESASTNQTSMYLCASTRGGGTEAFFGQGTRLTVV.

The CDR3 coding sequence is TGTGCCAGCAGTGAAGGACCTGGACTACCATCGAAGTACTTC. This sequence encodes CASSEGPGLPSKYF. This rearrangement joins TRBV2 to TRBJ2-5, with D perhaps TRBD2 (6 bases). V lost 1 base, J lost 12 bases, and 18 bases lay in between. Germline-derived CDR1 and CDR2 are SNHLY and FYNNEI. The CDR3 is made up of 14 amino acids.

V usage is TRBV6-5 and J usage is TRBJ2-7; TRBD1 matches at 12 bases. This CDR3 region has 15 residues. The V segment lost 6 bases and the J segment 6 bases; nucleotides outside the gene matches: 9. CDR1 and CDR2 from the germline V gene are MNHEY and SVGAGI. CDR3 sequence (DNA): TGTGCCAGCAGATTTCCGGGACAGGGGGCGAGCGAGCAGTACTTC. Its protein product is CASRFPGQGASEQYF.

CDR3 protein: CASSLRASGQYF. In DNA form, the CDR3 reads TGTGCCAGCAGTTTACGGGCTAGCGGGCAGTACTTC. This rearrangement joins TRBV28 to TRBJ2-7; 7 bases agree with TRBD2. V lost 2 bases and J lost 9; bases outside the gene matches: 4. Germline loops: CDR1 MDHEN, CDR2 SYDVKM. The CDR3 has 12 residues.

The CDR3 protein is CASSRLTSGRLKETQYF. In DNA form, the CDR3 reads TGTGCCAGCTCACGACTGACTAGCGGGAGATTAAAAGAGACCCAGTACTTC. V is TRBV18 and J is TRBJ2-5, with 12 positions matching TRBD2. The CDR3 covers 17 residues. V was pared by 4 bases and J by 3 bases, with 9 bases of the junction left unmatched. Germline CDR1 KGHSH, CDR2 LQKENI.

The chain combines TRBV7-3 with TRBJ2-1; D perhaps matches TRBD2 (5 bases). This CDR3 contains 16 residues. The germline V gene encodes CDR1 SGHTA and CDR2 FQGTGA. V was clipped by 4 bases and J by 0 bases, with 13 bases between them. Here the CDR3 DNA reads TGTGCCAGCAGCTCTAGAAGCGGCAACTCCTACAATGAGCAGTTCTTC. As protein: CASSSRSGNSYNEQFF.

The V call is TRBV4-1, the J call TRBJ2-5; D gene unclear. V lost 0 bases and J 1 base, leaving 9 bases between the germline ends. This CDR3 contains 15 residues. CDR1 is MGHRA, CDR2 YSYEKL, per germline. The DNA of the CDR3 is TGCGCCAGCAGCCAAGATAGAGGCAGCCAAGAGACCCAGTACTTC. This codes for CASSQDRGSQETQYF.

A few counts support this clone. CDR3 in DNA: TGTGCCAGCAGCTTAGGGACAGGGGCTACCTACGAGCAGTACTTC. It encodes CASSLGTGATYEQYF. This chain uses TRBV7-9 with TRBJ2-7, with 9 bases lining up with TRBD1. Trimming cost V 1 base and J 2 bases; bases outside gene matches: 3. The CDR3 runs 15 residues. Germline CDR1 and CDR2: SEHNR and FQNEAQ (reference sequence). The full variable domain, rest sourced from reference TRBV7-9 and TRBJ2-7, is DTGVSQNPRHKITKRGQNVTFRCDPISEHNRLYWYRQTLGQGPEFLTYFQNEAQLEKSRLLSDRFSAERPKGSFSTLEIQRTEQGDSAMYLCASSLGTGATYEQYFGPGTRLTVT.

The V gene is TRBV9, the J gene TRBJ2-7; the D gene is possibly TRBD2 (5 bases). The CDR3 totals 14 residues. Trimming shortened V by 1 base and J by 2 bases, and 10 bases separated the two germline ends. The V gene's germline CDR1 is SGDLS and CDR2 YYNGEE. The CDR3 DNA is TGTGCCAGCAGCGTAACAGCGGCCGCCTACGAGCAGTACTTC. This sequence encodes CASSVTAAAYEQYF. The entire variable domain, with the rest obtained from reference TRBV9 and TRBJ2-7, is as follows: DSGVTQTPKHLITATGQRVTLRCSPRSGDLSVYWYQQSLDQGLQFLIQYYNGEERAKGNILERFSAQQFPDLHSELNLSSLELGDSALYFCASSVTAAAYEQYFGPGTRLTVT.

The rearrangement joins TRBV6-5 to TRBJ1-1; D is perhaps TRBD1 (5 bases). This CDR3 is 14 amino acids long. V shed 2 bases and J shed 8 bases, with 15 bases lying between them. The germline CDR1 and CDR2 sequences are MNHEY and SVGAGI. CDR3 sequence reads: CASSYGPRQSEAFF. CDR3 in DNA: TGTGCCAGCAGTTACGGACCCAGACAGTCAGAAGCTTTCTTT.

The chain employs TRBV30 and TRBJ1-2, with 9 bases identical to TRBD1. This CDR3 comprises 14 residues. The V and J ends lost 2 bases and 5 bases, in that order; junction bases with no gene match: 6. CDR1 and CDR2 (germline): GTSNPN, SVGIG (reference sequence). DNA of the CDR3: TGTGCCTGGAGTAGAACAGGGGGCGCATATGGCTACACCTTC. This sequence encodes CAWSRTGGAYGYTF.

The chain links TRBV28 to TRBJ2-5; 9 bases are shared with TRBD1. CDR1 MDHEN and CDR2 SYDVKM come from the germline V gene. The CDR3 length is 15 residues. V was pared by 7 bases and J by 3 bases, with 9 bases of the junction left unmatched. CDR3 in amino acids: CASTLTGTGKETQYF. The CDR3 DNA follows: TGTGCCAGCACTCTCACCGGGACAGGGAAAGAGACCCAGTACTTC.

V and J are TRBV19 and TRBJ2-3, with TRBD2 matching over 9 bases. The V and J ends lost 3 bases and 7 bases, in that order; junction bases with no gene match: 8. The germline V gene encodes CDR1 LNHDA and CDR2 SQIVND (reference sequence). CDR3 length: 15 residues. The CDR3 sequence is CASSIASGEGNTQYF. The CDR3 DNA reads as TGTGCCAGTAGTATTGCTAGCGGGGAAGGGAATACGCAGTATTTT.

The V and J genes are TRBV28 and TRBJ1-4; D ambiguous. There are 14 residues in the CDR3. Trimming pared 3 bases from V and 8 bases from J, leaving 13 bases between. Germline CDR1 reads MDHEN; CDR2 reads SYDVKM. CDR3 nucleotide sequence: TGTGCCAGCAGTTTCGGAGGGCGCAGAGAAAAACTGTTTTTT. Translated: CASSFGGRREKLFF.

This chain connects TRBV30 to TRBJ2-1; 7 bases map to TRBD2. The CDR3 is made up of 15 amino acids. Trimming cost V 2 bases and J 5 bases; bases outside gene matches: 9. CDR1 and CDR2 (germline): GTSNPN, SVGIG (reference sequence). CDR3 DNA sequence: TGTGCCTGGAGTTTGGCGGGACTACAACACAATGAGCAGTTCTTC. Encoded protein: CAWSLAGLQHNEQFF.

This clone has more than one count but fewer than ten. CDR3 amino acids: CASSYSTRASSPLHF. CDR3 in DNA: TGTGCCAGCAGTTACTCAACCAGGGCTAGTTCACCCCTCCACTTT. The chain recombines TRBV6-5 with TRBJ1-6; TRBD1 is a possible D gene (5 bases). The V gene's germline CDR1 is MNHEY and CDR2 SVGAGI. The CDR3 has 15 amino acids. V lost 0 bases, J lost 9 bases, and 12 bases lay in between.

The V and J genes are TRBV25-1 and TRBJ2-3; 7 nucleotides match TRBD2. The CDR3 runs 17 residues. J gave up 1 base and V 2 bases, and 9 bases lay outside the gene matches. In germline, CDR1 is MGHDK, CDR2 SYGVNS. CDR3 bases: TGTGCCAGCAGTGAAGAAGGAAGGACTAGAGGCACAGATACGCAGTATTTT. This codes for CASSEEGRTRGTDTQYF.

The CDR3, as DNA: TGTGCCAGCAGCGTAACCCGGACTTACAATCAGCCCCAGCATTTT. It translates to CASSVTRTYNQPQHF. The chain recombines TRBV7-2 with TRBJ1-5; unclear D gene. Germline CDR1 reads SGHTA; CDR2 reads FQGNSA. Trimming took 5 bases from V and 3 from J, leaving 14 bases between them. The CDR3 contains 15 residues.

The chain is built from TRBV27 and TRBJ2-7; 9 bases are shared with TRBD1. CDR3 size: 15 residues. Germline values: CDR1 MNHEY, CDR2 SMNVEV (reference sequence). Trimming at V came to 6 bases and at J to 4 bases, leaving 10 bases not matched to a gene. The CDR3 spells CASRYRGRQAYEQYF. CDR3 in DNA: TGTGCCAGCAGGTACAGGGGGCGACAGGCGTACGAGCAGTACTTC.

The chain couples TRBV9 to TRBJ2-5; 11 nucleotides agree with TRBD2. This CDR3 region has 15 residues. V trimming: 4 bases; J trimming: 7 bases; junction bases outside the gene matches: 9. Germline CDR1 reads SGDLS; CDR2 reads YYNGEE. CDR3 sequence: CASSPILAGVGTQYF. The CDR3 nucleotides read TGTGCCAGCAGCCCTATACTAGCGGGAGTGGGGACCCAGTACTTC.

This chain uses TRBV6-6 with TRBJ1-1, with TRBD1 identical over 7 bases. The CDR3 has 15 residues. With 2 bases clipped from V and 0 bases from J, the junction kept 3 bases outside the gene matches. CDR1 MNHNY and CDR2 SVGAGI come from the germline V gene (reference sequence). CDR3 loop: CASSYPGQLNTEAFF. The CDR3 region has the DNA TGTGCCAGCAGTTACCCGGGACAGTTGAACACTGAAGCTTTCTTT.

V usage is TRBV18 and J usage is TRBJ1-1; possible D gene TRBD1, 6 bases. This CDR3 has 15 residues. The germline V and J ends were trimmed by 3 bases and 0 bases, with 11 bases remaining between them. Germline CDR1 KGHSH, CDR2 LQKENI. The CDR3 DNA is TGTGCCAGCTCACCGGCAAGGGGGATGAACACTGAAGCTTTCTTT. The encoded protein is CASSPARGMNTEAFF.

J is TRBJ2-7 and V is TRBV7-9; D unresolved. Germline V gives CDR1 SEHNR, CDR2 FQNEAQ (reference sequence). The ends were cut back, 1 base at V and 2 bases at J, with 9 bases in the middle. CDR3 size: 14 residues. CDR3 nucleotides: TGTGCCAGCAGCTTAGTGGTCGCAGCCTACGAGCAGTACTTC. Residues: CASSLVVAAYEQYF. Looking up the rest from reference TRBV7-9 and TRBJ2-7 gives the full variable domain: DTGVSQNPRHKITKRGQNVTFRCDPISEHNRLYWYRQTLGQGPEFLTYFQNEAQLEKSRLLSDRFSAERPKGSFSTLEIQRTEQGDSAMYLCASSLVVAAYEQYFGPGTRLTVT.

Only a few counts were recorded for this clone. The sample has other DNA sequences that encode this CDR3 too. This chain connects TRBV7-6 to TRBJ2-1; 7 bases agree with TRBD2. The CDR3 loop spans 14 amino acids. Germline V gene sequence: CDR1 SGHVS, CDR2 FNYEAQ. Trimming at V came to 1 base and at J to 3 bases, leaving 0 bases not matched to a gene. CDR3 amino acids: CASSLGGSYNEQFF. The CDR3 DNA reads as TGTGCCAGCAGCTTAGGCGGGAGCTACAATGAGCAGTTCTTC.